A selection of T cell receptor beta chains follows, all from one sample in a study of radiation and T cells in renal cell carcinoma. Repertoires were generated with immunoSEQ multiplex PCR, while TCRdb's copy carries only in-frame clones and drops some. The sample has about 150,000 clones, about 91% seen once. The starting material was blood, obtained from a patient whose treatment included radiotherapy and nephrectomy. These receptors were taken from a woman aged 50 to 65 with renal cell carcinoma. Both conserved end residues are part of each CDR3. The order of the fields is V gene, J gene, clone size, CDR3 length, D gene, CDR3 protein, CDR3 DNA. The D gene is left open where the match is weak. A clone size is listed for some rows: how often the clone was seen (once, few, many), or a class if it is expanded.

>TRBV2|TRBJ2-3|once|17|.
CASSENGRAGSTDTQYF
TGTGCCAGCAGTGAAAATGGAAGGGCGGGAAGCACAGATACGCAGTATTTT
>TRBV7-9|TRBJ1-2|medium-sized|11|.
CASSSDPGYTF
TGTGCCAGCAGCTCGGATCCGGGCTACACCTTC
>TRBV4-3|TRBJ1-6|.|16|.
CASSQDSQGYNSPLHF
TGCGCCAGCAGCCAAGACTCTCAGGGGTATAATTCACCCCTCCACTTT
>TRBV4-3|TRBJ2-3|.|14|TRBD2
CASSIGGGTDTQYF
TGCGCCAGCAGCATCGGGGGGGGCACAGATACGCAGTATTTT
>TRBV19|TRBJ1-1|.|14|TRBD1
CASSRDRVNTEAFF
TGTGCCAGTAGTAGGGACAGGGTGAACACTGAAGCTTTCTTT
>TRBV5-1|TRBJ1-6|.|16|.
CASSLAGGSYNSPLHF
TGCGCCAGCAGCTTGGCCGGGGGTTCCTATAATTCACCCCTCCACTTT
>TRBV5-1|TRBJ2-7|.|12|.
CASSIDGYEQYF
TGCGCCAGCAGCATCGACGGCTACGAGCAGTACTTC
>TRBV11-2|TRBJ2-7|.|15|TRBD1
CASSPRQGKGYEQYF
TGTGCCAGCAGCCCGCGACAGGGGAAAGGCTACGAGCAGTACTTC
>TRBV5-1|TRBJ2-7|.|14|.
CASSLVVSPYEQYF
TGCGCCAGCAGCTTGGTTGTTAGCCCGTACGAGCAGTACTTC
>TRBV15|TRBJ1-1|.|18|.
CATSREIAEWRGSTEAFF
TGTGCCACCAGCAGAGAAATTGCAGAATGGAGGGGCTCGACTGAAGCTTTCTTT
>TRBV9|TRBJ1-5|.|14|TRBD1
CASSGTGSSEPQHF
TGTGCCAGCAGCGGGACAGGGTCTTCGGAGCCCCAGCATTTT
>TRBV6-5|TRBJ1-2|.|15|TRBD1
CASGKTGTGRRGYTF
TGTGCCAGCGGAAAAACCGGGACAGGGCGGCGCGGCTACACCTTC
>TRBV15|TRBJ2-5|.|17|TRBD2
CATSRDLVGGAEETQYF
TGTGCCACCAGCAGAGATTTGGTCGGGGGGGCCGAGGAGACCCAGTACTTC
>TRBV15|TRBJ1-3|once|15|TRBD1
CATSRDRGSGNTIYF
TGTGCCACCAGCAGAGACAGGGGGTCTGGAAACACCATATATTTT
>TRBV19|TRBJ1-6|.|17|TRBD1
CALRGQAGNSYNSPLHF
TGTGCCCTCCGCGGACAGGCCGGGAATTCCTATAATTCACCCCTCCACTTT
>TRBV5-1|TRBJ1-2|.|13|.
CASSRAANYGYTF
TGCGCCAGCAGTAGGGCCGCTAACTATGGCTACACCTTC
>TRBV5-1|TRBJ2-2|.|15|TRBD1
CASSFERGLTGELFF
TGCGCCAGCAGCTTCGAGAGGGGGCTCACCGGGGAGCTGTTTTTT
>TRBV5-1|TRBJ2-5|.|15|TRBD1
CASSLAPGGGETQYF
TGCGCCAGCAGCTTGGCCCCAGGGGGCGGAGAGACCCAGTACTTC
>TRBV6-6|TRBJ1-5|.|15|.
CASSYLQGIGQPQHF
TGTGCCAGCAGTTACTTACAGGGTATCGGTCAGCCCCAGCATTTT
>TRBV29-1|TRBJ1-2|.|14|TRBD1
CSATRDSAIYGYTF
TGCAGCGCGACCCGGGACAGCGCTATCTATGGCTACACCTTC
>TRBV5-1|TRBJ2-1|.|15|.
CASTNFGGTYNEQFF
TGCGCCAGCACCAACTTCGGGGGTACATACAATGAGCAGTTCTTC
>TRBV7-2|TRBJ1-5|.|15|.
CASSPVYGFDQPQHF
TGTGCCAGCAGCCCAGTGTATGGGTTCGATCAGCCCCAGCATTTT
>TRBV30|TRBJ1-2|.|13|.
CAWRGGGDYGYTF
TGTGCCTGGAGGGGCGGGGGCGACTATGGCTACACCTTC
>TRBV29-1|TRBJ2-5|.|12|.
CSVETGVETQYF
TGCAGCGTTGAAACGGGCGTGGAGACCCAGTACTTC
>TRBV2|TRBJ2-3|once|16|TRBD1
CASSETGQGPTDTQYF
TGTGCCAGCAGTGAAACCGGACAGGGCCCCACAGATACGCAGTATTTT
>TRBV5-1|TRBJ2-5|.|14|.
CASSFGQGRETQYF
TGCGCCAGCAGCTTCGGGCAGGGAAGGGAGACCCAGTACTTC
>TRBV6-5|TRBJ2-1|.|15|.
CASSGLSSRNNEQFF
TGTGCCAGCAGCGGGTTGAGCTCACGAAACAATGAGCAGTTCTTC